These 25 T cell receptor beta chains were all obtained from the same sample, sequenced in a study of long-term antiretroviral therapy in people with HIV (dated by TCRdb to between 2020 and 2023). Sequencing of the TRB variable region was done with the immunoSEQ hsTCRB v3.0 assay at survey level resolution. The table comes from immuneACCESS by way of TCRdb, which keeps in-frame sequences with V and J called. Part of the clones is missing from these tables; in studies checked, under half for an unresolved V gene and the rest for unknown reasons. The sample table records about 16,000 clones; approximately 95% of these occur just once. 1.4% of the sample is held by the ten biggest clonotypes. The sample in question was unsorted PBMCs, obtained roughly 10 years after starting antiretroviral therapy. The receptors derive from a man between 25 and 39 years old with HIV.

The chain has TRBV7-9 and TRBJ1-3; D is possibly TRBD1 (5 bases). CDR1 and CDR2 (germline): SEHNR, FQNEAQ (reference sequence). The CDR3 spans 15 residues. V lost 4 bases and J 4 bases, leaving 14 bases between the germline ends. The CDR3 loop reads CASSYSPGPGNTIYF. As DNA, the CDR3 is TGTGCCAGCAGCTACTCCCCGGGACCGGGAAACACCATATATTTT.

The chain carries TRBV10-3 and TRBJ1-5; D gene uncertain. This CDR3 contains 16 residues. CDR1 and CDR2 from the germline V gene are ENHRY and SYGVKD. V lost 2 bases to trimming and J lost 1 base, with 12 bases between them. CDR3 sequence reads: CAISESRGGSNQPQHF. The CDR3 DNA reads TGTGCCATCAGTGAGAGCCGCGGTGGGAGCAATCAGCCCCAGCATTTT.

The V and J genes are TRBV7-9 and TRBJ2-1; D unclear. There are 10 residues in the CDR3. Germline CDR1 SEHNR, CDR2 FQNEAQ (reference sequence). V was pared by 3 bases and J by 8 bases, with 2 bases between. The CDR3 loop reads CASSLDEQFF. CDR3 coding DNA: TGTGCCAGCAGCTTGGATGAGCAGTTCTTC.

The rearrangement links TRBV2 to TRBJ1-6, with 9 positions matching TRBD1. The CDR3 has 14 residues. V shed 2 bases and J 8 bases; nucleotides not matched to a gene: 1. Looked up from germline, CDR1 is SNHLY and CDR2 is FYNNEI. In nucleotides, the CDR3 is TGTGCCAGCAGTGAATGGGACAGGGATTCACCCCTCCACTTT. The encoded protein is CASSEWDRDSPLHF.

This clone was picked up one time. V and J are TRBV9 and TRBJ2-2; no firm D call. Germline V lookup: CDR1 SGDLS, CDR2 YYNGEE. This CDR3 spans 14 amino acids. V lost 0 bases and J lost 1, with 4 bases in between. DNA for the CDR3: TGTGCCAGCAGCGTAGGCCAGAACACCGGGGAGCTGTTTTTT. Protein product: CASSVGQNTGELFF.

The table lists this clone with a count of one. The V call is TRBV7-2, the J call TRBJ2-7; 7 nucleotides agree with TRBD2. Trimming took 1 base from V and 2 from J; bases not matched to a gene: 2. This CDR3 is built from 14 residues. The germline V gene has CDR1 SGHTA and CDR2 FQGNSA. CDR3 nucleotides: TGTGCCAGCAGCTTAGGACGGGGGGCCTACGAGCAGTACTTC. This encodes CASSLGRGAYEQYF.

The genes are TRBV9 and TRBJ2-5, with 13 positions matching TRBD2. J was trimmed by 5 bases and V by 3 bases; bases with no gene match: 16. The length of the CDR3 is 19 residues. Germline lookup yields CDR1 SGDLS and CDR2 YYNGEE. The CDR3 sequence: CASSESGLAGASSAETQYF. DNA of the CDR3: TGTGCCAGCAGCGAAAGTGGACTAGCGGGGGCATCCTCCGCGGAGACCCAGTACTTC. The variable domain in full, completed from reference TRBV9 and TRBJ2-5, reads DSGVTQTPKHLITATGQRVTLRCSPRSGDLSVYWYQQSLDQGLQFLIQYYNGEERAKGNILERFSAQQFPDLHSELNLSSLELGDSALYFCASSESGLAGASSAETQYFGPGTRLLVL.

V usage is TRBV7-9 and J usage is TRBJ1-1, with D hard to call. This CDR3 region has 13 residues. Looked up from germline, CDR1 is SEHNR and CDR2 is FQNEAQ (reference sequence). Trimming left V 1 base short and J 4 bases short, with 7 bases between. The CDR3 loop is CASSLVLATEAFF. The CDR3 DNA sequence: TGTGCCAGCAGCTTAGTTTTGGCCACTGAAGCTTTCTTT.

J is TRBJ1-2 and V is TRBV6-5, with 7 bases aligning to TRBD1. This CDR3 is 14 amino acids long. In germline, CDR1 is MNHEY, CDR2 SVGAGI. The V gene end was trimmed by 7 bases and the J gene end by 3 bases; junction bases not matched to a gene: 8. CDR3 nucleotide sequence: TGTGCCAGCACCTGGCAGCAGGGGGACTATGGCTACACCTTC. Amino acid sequence: CASTWQQGDYGYTF.

This clone came up a few times. V gene TRBV25-1 combines with J gene TRBJ1-1; D is uncertain. This CDR3 is 14 amino acids long. CDR1 is MGHDK and CDR2 is SYGVNS in the germline V gene. The V and J ends lost 5 bases and 7 bases respectively, with 17 bases between them. CDR3 nucleotides: TGTGCCAGCAGTCAAGGGTATTCAGCAGGTGAAGCTTTCTTT. Translated, it gives CASSQGYSAGEAFF.

CDR3 nucleotide sequence: TGCGCCAGCAGCTTGGGGGGCGCGACTGAAGCTTTCTTT. Its translation is CASSLGGATEAFF. The J gene is TRBJ1-1, the V gene TRBV5-1, with a possible D match to TRBD1 (5 bases). V shed 0 bases and J shed 5 bases, with 8 bases lying between them. The CDR3 has 13 residues. CDR1 is SGHRS and CDR2 is YFSETQ in the germline V gene.

CDR3 amino acids: CASTEQGSVGELFF. CDR3 DNA sequence: TGTGCCAGCACGGAACAGGGGAGCGTCGGGGAGCTGTTTTTT. V gene TRBV25-1 combines with J gene TRBJ2-2; TRBD1 agrees at 7 bases. The germline CDR1 and CDR2 sequences are MGHDK and SYGVNS. The CDR3 consists of 14 residues. The J segment lost 7 bases and the V segment lost 7 bases, leaving 9 bases of the junction unmatched.

The chain couples TRBV2 to TRBJ2-1; TRBD2 matches 10 bases. The germline CDR1 and CDR2 sequences are SNHLY and FYNNEI. V lost 5 bases to trimming and J lost 7 bases; unmatched junction nucleotides: 5. The CDR3 sequence is 14 residues long. In DNA form, the CDR3 reads TGTGCCAGCAGTCCTACTAGCGGGGAAAATGAGCAGTTCTTC. Translating gives CASSPTSGENEQFF.

The chain couples TRBV11-3 to TRBJ2-3; TRBD1 might be the D (6 bases). The CDR3 length is 14 residues. Trimming stripped 5 bases from V and 5 bases from J, with 14 bases between. Looked up from germline, CDR1 is SGHNT and CDR2 is YENEEA. CDR3 sequence reads: CASSPSTGLDTQYF. CDR3 DNA: TGTGCCAGCAGCCCATCAACAGGGTTAGATACGCAGTATTTT.

The CDR3 region has the DNA TGTGCCAGCAGCTTAGGACGGACTAATCAGCCCCAGCATTTT. Translation: CASSLGRTNQPQHF. The chain has TRBV7-8 and TRBJ1-5; D is uncertain. Germline CDR1 is SGHVS and CDR2 is FQNEAQ. This CDR3 has 14 residues. V gave up 1 base and J gave up 4 bases, with 8 bases separating them. Complete variable domain (other parts from reference TRBV7-8 and TRBJ1-5): GAGVSQSPRYKVAKRGQDVALRCDPISGHVSLFWYQQALGQGPEFLTYFQNEAQLDKSGLPSDRFFAERPEGSVSTLKIQRTQQEDSAVYLCASSLGRTNQPQHFGDGTRLSIL.

A single count supports this clone. The chain joins TRBV28 to TRBJ1-6, with D maybe TRBD1 (5 bases). There are 13 residues in the CDR3. Germline V gene lookup returns CDR1 MDHEN and CDR2 SYDVKM. Trimming removed 9 bases at V and 7 bases at J, with 13 bases between. The CDR3 DNA reads TGTGCCAGTGTGATCGGGGGGAATTCACCCCTCCACTTT. Its translation: CASVIGGNSPLHF.

This chain connects TRBV5-6 to TRBJ1-3; D gene ambiguous. CDR3 size: 14 residues. From germline, CDR1 is SGHDT and CDR2 YYEEEE. V shed 3 bases and J shed 4 bases, with 11 bases lying between them. CDR3 loop: CASSSGSSGNTIYF. As DNA, the CDR3 is TGTGCCAGCAGCTCCGGATCTTCCGGAAACACCATATATTTT.

This chain joins TRBV9 and TRBJ1-2, with TRBD1 matching over 7 bases. CDR1 SGDLS and CDR2 YYNGEE come from the germline V gene. This CDR3 comprises 12 residues. V gave up 7 bases and J gave up 4 bases; unmatched junction bases: 4. This chain's CDR3 is CASQTGSYGYTF. CDR3 nucleotides: TGTGCCAGCCAGACAGGGTCCTATGGCTACACCTTC.

The chain carries TRBV28 and TRBJ1-2; D gene uncertain. The ends were cut back, 1 base at V and 6 bases at J, with 6 bases in the middle. Germline values: CDR1 MDHEN, CDR2 SYDVKM. The CDR3 is 12 amino acids. CDR3 sequence reads: CASSLSGNGYTF. As DNA, the CDR3 is TGTGCCAGCAGTTTATCCGGGAATGGCTACACCTTC.

The V call is TRBV7-9, the J call TRBJ1-2; the D gene is possibly TRBD1 (6 bases). Germline V lookup: CDR1 SEHNR, CDR2 FQNEAQ (reference sequence). V lost 11 bases, J lost 3 bases, and 16 bases lay in between. The CDR3 runs to 13 residues. The CDR3 nucleotides read TGTGCCGAAAGAGGACAGTCTGACTATGGCTACACCTTC. It translates to CAERGQSDYGYTF.

The V and J genes are TRBV7-9 and TRBJ1-1; D is uncertain. V dropped 5 bases and J dropped 5 bases, with 18 bases sitting between them. Germline CDR1 SEHNR, CDR2 FQNEAQ (reference sequence). The CDR3 loop spans 15 amino acids. CDR3 in DNA: TGTGCCAGCAGCCCAGAGGATTGGCTGTGGACTGAAGCTTTCTTT. Its protein product is CASSPEDWLWTEAFF.

This clone occurred once. The rearrangement links TRBV10-3 to TRBJ2-7; 11 bases fit TRBD1. CDR3 length: 15 residues. The J segment lost 2 bases and the V segment lost 6 bases, leaving 6 bases of the junction unmatched. Germline V gene lookup returns CDR1 ENHRY and CDR2 SYGVKD. CDR3 sequence reads: CAISLPGQGAYEQYF. CDR3 bases: TGTGCCATCAGCTTACCGGGACAGGGGGCCTACGAGCAGTACTTC.

The chain couples TRBV9 to TRBJ1-2; TRBD1 is a possible D gene (5 bases). Trimming removed 1 base at V and 6 bases at J, with 7 bases between. Looked up from germline, CDR1 is SGDLS and CDR2 is YYNGEE. This CDR3 comprises 12 residues. The CDR3 bases are TGTGCCAGCAGCGTATCAGGGAATGGCTACACCTTC. Its translation is CASSVSGNGYTF.

V usage is TRBV7-9 and J usage is TRBJ1-2; no definite D call. CDR1 and CDR2 (germline): SEHNR, FQNEAQ (reference sequence). The CDR3 has 16 residues. Trimming cost V 1 base and J 1 base, with 13 bases left between them. CDR3 nucleotides: TGTGCCAGCAGCTTAGATCTTCTGGCTGATAACTATGGCTACACCTTC. Its protein is CASSLDLLADNYGYTF.

Remarks on this clone: This sample includes further DNA sequences coding for the same CDR3. The V gene is TRBV27, the J gene TRBJ1-5; 7 bases align to TRBD1. The germline CDR1 and CDR2 sequences are MNHEY and SMNVEV (reference sequence). The V segment lost 2 bases and the J segment 4 bases; nucleotides outside the gene matches: 5. CDR3 size: 15 residues. The CDR3 loop reads CASSLEGGENQPQHF. CDR3 DNA sequence: TGTGCCAGCAGTTTAGAAGGGGGCGAGAATCAGCCCCAGCATTTT.